This T cell receptor (beta chain) was documented in a study of T-cell memory formation after mild COVID-19. Study in general: Across donors, TCR clusters were largely donor specific.

Libraries for TCRalpha and TCRbeta carried sample barcodes and unique molecular identifiers via 5'RACE. Each CDR3 protein gets one entry after TCRdb re-called the 5' RACE reads with MiXCR. Seen here are a few hundred thousand distinct CDR3 sequences, roughly 22% observed once, and the top ten hold under 8.5%. Looked up from germline, CDR1 is DFQATT and CDR2 is SNEGSKA (reference sequence). With V trimmed by 6 bases and J by 2 bases, 9 bases remained unmatched. The CDR3 loop spans 15 amino acids. General study findings and limits: Clones that got smaller from day 15 to 85 had even CD4/CD8, while clones growing later tipped toward CD4+. Among clones peaking at day 37 in the second wave, SARS-CoV-2 specificity remained unconfirmed.

This clonotype was seen only a few times. As yet, its antigen is unknown. The receptor's source is an adult woman who had mild COVID-19 (a few samples of this study predate the infection). Cell type and time point are not known. The V call is TRBV20-1, the J call TRBJ1-5; 8 bases map to TRBD1. Sequenced sample: PBMCs or a T cell subset sorted from them (not recorded which). The CDR3 bases are TGCAGTGCCCGACAGGGGATTGGGGGCAATCAGCCCCAGCATTTT. This codes for CSARQGIGGNQPQHF.